A selection of T cell receptor beta chains follows, all from one sample in a study of blood T cell repertoires in COVID-19. The method was immunoSEQ multiplex PCR; TCRdb's version includes in-frame clones alone and lacks a portion of them. The table records roughly 73,000 clones, 90% of them present only once. The sequencing sample was made of peripheral blood. All receptors come from a man aged 45-60 years with acute or convalescent COVID-19. The CDR3 runs from the conserved cysteine through the conserved F or W. The D gene is left open where the match is weak. Clone sizes are given selectively: once, few, many, or a class where the clone is expanded.

clone size	D gene	J gene	V gene	CDR3 DNA	CDR3 protein
.	.	TRBJ2-5	TRBV30	TGTGCCTGGAGTCCGAGGGGGGAGACCCAGTACTTC	CAWSPRGETQYF
.	TRBD1	TRBJ2-6	TRBV5-4	TGTGCCAGCAGGCCTACAGGGGCAGGGGCCAACGTCCTGACTTTC	CASRPTGAGANVLTF
.	.	TRBJ1-5	TRBV10-3	TGTGCCATCAGTGAGTCACGGGATCAGCCCCAGCATTTT	CAISESRDQPQHF
.	TRBD2	TRBJ2-7	TRBV28	TGTGCCTCGGGAGGCTCCTACGAGCAGTACTTC	CASGGSYEQYF
.	.	TRBJ2-1	TRBV27	TGTGCCAGCAGTTTGGGCGGGTCCTACAATGAGCAGTTCTTC	CASSLGGSYNEQFF
.	.	TRBJ1-6	TRBV7-2	TGTGCCAGCGGGGCCTCCTATAATTCACCCCTCCACTTT	CASGASYNSPLHF
.	TRBD1	TRBJ2-7	TRBV18	TGTGCCAGCTCATTCTCGGGACAGGGTCTCTACGAGCAGTACTTC	CASSFSGQGLYEQYF
.	TRBD1	TRBJ1-5	TRBV28	TGTGCCATCCGAGACTGGTTAGGGGGCGGGGATCAGCCCCAGCATTTT	CAIRDWLGGGDQPQHF
.	.	TRBJ2-3	TRBV19	TGTGCCACCAGACCTACAGGCACAGATACGCAGTATTTT	CATRPTGTDTQYF
.	TRBD2	TRBJ2-3	TRBV11-1	TGTGCCAGCAGCCCCCGACTAGCGGGAAACACAGATACGCAGTATTTT	CASSPRLAGNTDTQYF
.	.	TRBJ1-2	TRBV3-1/TRBV3-2	TGTGCCAGCAGCCACAGAGGGTTGGGCTACACCTTC	CASSHRGLGYTF
.	.	TRBJ1-5	TRBV5-5	TGTGCCAGCAGCTTCCAGTCAGATCAGCCCCAGCATTTT	CASSFQSDQPQHF
.	.	TRBJ2-7	TRBV5-6	TGTGCCAGCAGCTTTTACGGGAAGTCCTCCTACGAGCAGTACTTC	CASSFYGKSSYEQYF
.	TRBD1	TRBJ1-2	TRBV4-1	TGCGCCAGCAGCCAAGGATCCAACAGGGGTTTGACCACCTTC	CASSQGSNRGLTTF
.	TRBD2	TRBJ2-7	TRBV24-1	TGTGCCACCAGTCGCGGACTAGCAGGGGAGCAGTACTTC	CATSRGLAGEQYF
.	.	TRBJ2-3	TRBV28	TGTGCCAGCAGTTACCAAATTGGGAGCCCTGGGTTAATTTCCCCAGATACGCAGTATTTT	CASSYQIGSPGLISPDTQYF
.	TRBD1	TRBJ2-3	TRBV5-4	TGTGCCAGCAGCGGACAGGGCACAGATACGCAGTATTTT	CASSGQGTDTQYF
once	TRBD2	TRBJ2-7	TRBV20-1	TGCAGTGCTAGTTCCGGGACTACCTACGAGCAGTACTTC	CSASSGTTYEQYF
.	.	TRBJ1-2	TRBV20-1	TGCAGTGCCCCCAGACAGGGCTACACCTTC	CSAPRQGYTF
.	.	TRBJ1-5	TRBV6-5	TGTGCCAGCAATCCACAGGGTTTTAGCAATCAGCCCCAGCATTTT	CASNPQGFSNQPQHF
.	.	TRBJ1-1	TRBV5-1	TGCGCCAGCAGCTTTTCAGGTGAACCCGAAGCTTTCTTT	CASSFSGEPEAFF
.	TRBD1	TRBJ1-1	TRBV4-1	TGCGCCAGCAGCCCCGACAGGGCGGGAGGTGGCACTGAAGCTTTCTTT	CASSPDRAGGGTEAFF
.	TRBD2	TRBJ2-7	TRBV27	TGTGCCAGCAGTTTACGGGGGGGCTACGAGCAGTACTTC	CASSLRGGYEQYF
.	.	TRBJ2-7	TRBV27	TGTGCCAGCAGTTTGAGAGGGGGATCCTACGAGCAGTACTTC	CASSLRGGSYEQYF
.	.	TRBJ1-2	TRBV6-2/TRBV6-3	TGTGCCAGCAGTTACGAAACTCACGGCTACACCTTC	CASSYETHGYTF
.	.	TRBJ1-2	TRBV19	TGTGCCAGTAGTATAGTGGGAGGGCCCCAGGATGGCTACACCTTC	CASSIVGGPQDGYTF
.	TRBD1	TRBJ1-6	TRBV19	TGTGCCAGTACCAATCAGGGGACAGACGATTCACCCCTCCACTTT	CASTNQGTDDSPLHF
.	.	TRBJ1-1	TRBV6-6	TGTGCCAGCAGTTATCCGCAGCGTAACACTGAAGCTTTCTTT	CASSYPQRNTEAFF
.	TRBD2	TRBJ2-2	TRBV5-1	TGCGCCAGCAGCCCTGGGAGGGGAGAGTGGAAATCCGGGGAGCTGTTTTTT	CASSPGRGEWKSGELFF